This TCR beta chain was obtained from a study of blood T cell repertoires in COVID-19 (dated by TCRdb to 2018 to 2021). For the study in its entirety: Samples from collaborators originated in the United States, Italy and Spain and spanned both the acute and convalescent phases of COVID-19. The prospective study material was composed of cDNA or gDNA derived from T cells, B-cell-depleted T cells, or PBMCs. The dataset comprised deeply sampled blood TCRbeta repertoires from subjects exposed to, actively infected with, or recovered from COVID-19. The repertoires were released in a freely available public database meant as a resource for research on the immune response to SARS-CoV-2. Samples came from the ongoing ImmuneRACE study (first 160 participants) plus 1,254 subjects from 6 global collaborators. A de-identified subject ID, COVID-19 status, age in years and sex were almost always included in the sample metadata. Where available, HLA class I and class II types were taken from metadata supplied by the sample provider and were not determined by assay-based typing. Results and caveats for the whole study, not just this receptor: The amount of clinical and demographic metadata varied by source and participant and was provided uncurated.

The immunoSEQ Assay, a bias-controlled multiplex PCR, was used to amplify TCRbeta CDR3 regions from genomic DNA. The study's processing was this. Nucleated cell counts per sample were estimated from amplification of reference gene primers within the assay. To quantify the absolute abundance of each unique TCRbeta CDR3 rearrangement, sequence reads were collapsed and filtered. For each sample, productive Simpson clonality was calculated by taking the square root of Simpson's diversity index across productive rearrangements. Held by TCRdb, this immuneACCESS table contains in-frame sequences only and omits some clones. Under half of the omission traces to an unresolved V gene where checked; the cause of the rest is unknown. Clone size and V and J calls were adopted from that table, with D and trimming inferred from the DNA. The sample includes hundreds of thousands of clones, with 80% to 90% observed a single time. The biggest ten clones account for 1.4% of the sample.

Collaborating institutions collected whole blood in K2EDTA tubes following their own protocols. For TCRbeta analysis, collaborator samples were shipped as frozen whole blood, as isolated PBMCs, or as DNA extracted from either sample type. The CDR3 sequence holds 18 residues, the cysteine and phenylalanine included. Here the CDR3 DNA is all that survives: 54 bases in frame from base 1. According to the germline V gene, CDR1 reads MNHNS and CDR2 reads SASEGT. For this chain, trimming is 4 bases at the V end and 4 bases at the J end, and the number of junction bases without a gene match is 11. Notes on this clone: Its antigen specificity is not known. No base quality information exists; no much larger clone differs at one position.

This receptor chain uses TRBV6-1 and TRBJ2-6, with 9 central nucleotides matching TRBD2. The source material was peripheral blood. The source of this sequence is a woman aged 25-40 years with active or convalescent COVID-19. The CDR3 protein sequence reads: CASSALAGALFGANVLTF. The nucleotides are TGTGCCAGCAGTGCCTTAGCGGGGGCCCTTTTCGGGGCCAACGTCCTGACTTTC.